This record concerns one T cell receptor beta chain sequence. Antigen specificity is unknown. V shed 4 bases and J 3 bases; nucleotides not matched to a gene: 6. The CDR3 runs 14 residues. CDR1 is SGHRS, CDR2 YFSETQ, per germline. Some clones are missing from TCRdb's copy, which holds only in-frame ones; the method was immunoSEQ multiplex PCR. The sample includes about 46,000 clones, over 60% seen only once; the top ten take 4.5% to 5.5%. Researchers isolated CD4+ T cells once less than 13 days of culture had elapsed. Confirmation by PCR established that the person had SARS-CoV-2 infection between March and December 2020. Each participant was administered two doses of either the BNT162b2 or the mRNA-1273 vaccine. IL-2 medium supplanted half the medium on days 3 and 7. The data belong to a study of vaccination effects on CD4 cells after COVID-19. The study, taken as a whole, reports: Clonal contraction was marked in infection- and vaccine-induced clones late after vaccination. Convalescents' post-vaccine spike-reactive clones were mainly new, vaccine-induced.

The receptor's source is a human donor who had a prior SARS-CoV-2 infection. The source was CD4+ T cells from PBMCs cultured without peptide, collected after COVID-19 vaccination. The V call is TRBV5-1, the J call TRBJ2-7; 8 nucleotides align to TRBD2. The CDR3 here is CASSPVSGGYEQYF. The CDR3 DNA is TGCGCCAGCAGCCCGGTAAGCGGGGGCTACGAGCAGTACTTC.